The 26 T cell receptor beta chains in this list originate from one sample, sequenced in a study of PD-1 blockade in classical Hodgkin lymphoma. The repertoire was sequenced with immunoSEQ multiplex PCR; TCRdb's copy has only in-frame clones and lacks some. The sample lists around 66,000 clones, 71% seen once, with approximately 9.1% in the top ten. No patient escaped relapse after autologous stem cell transplantation, and brentuximab vedotin exposure varied. Sequences were derived from peripheral blood mononuclear cells (PBMCs), sampled before the second cycle of nivolumab. These receptor sequences come from a human donor with classical Hodgkin lymphoma.

V is TRBV18 and J is TRBJ1-4; TRBD1 matches at 8 bases. Germline trimming cut 6 bases from V and 7 bases from J; bases unmatched to any gene: 10. The CDR3 runs to 15 residues. CDR1 is KGHSH, CDR2 LQKENI, per germline. This CDR3 reads CASSLVGDRSEKLFF. CDR3 DNA sequence: TGTGCCAGCTCTCTGGTCGGGGACAGGAGTGAAAAACTGTTTTTT.

The chain combines TRBV27 with TRBJ1-1; no clear D. CDR1 MNHEY and CDR2 SMNVEV come from the germline V gene (reference sequence). CDR3 length: 13 amino acids. The V end was cut by 1 base, the J end by 5 bases, with 8 bases between. CDR3 protein: CASSLYTRTEAFF. Written as DNA, the CDR3 is TGTGCCAGCAGTTTATACACACGGACTGAAGCTTTCTTT.

The genes are TRBV6-5 and TRBJ1-1; perhaps TRBD1 as D (5 bases). Germline CDR1 reads MNHEY; CDR2 reads SVGAGI. CDR3 size: 14 residues. V lost 6 bases and J 6 bases, leaving 17 bases between the germline ends. CDR3 in DNA: TGTGCCAGCAGCCGACGACGAGAAGGGGCTGAAGCTTTCTTT. This encodes CASSRRREGAEAFF.

A note on this clone: The junction departs from germline at one end; a sequencing error may be responsible. This chain connects TRBV27 to TRBJ2-2; D remains ambiguous. The germline CDR1 and CDR2 sequences are MNHEY and SMNVEV (reference sequence). The CDR3 contains 12 residues. The CDR3 region has the DNA TGTGCCAGCAGTTTGAACAGCGGGGAGCTGTTTTTT. Protein product: CASSLNSGELFF.

The chain uses TRBV19 and TRBJ1-5, with TRBD1 matching 7 bases. Trimming at V came to 5 bases and at J to 1 base, leaving 2 bases not matched to a gene. The V gene's germline CDR1 is LNHDA and CDR2 SQIVND (reference sequence). The CDR3 is made up of 14 amino acids. The CDR3 reads CASSGQVSNQPQHF. The DNA of the CDR3 is TGTGCCAGTAGTGGACAGGTGAGCAATCAGCCCCAGCATTTT.

This clone was seen a few times. The V and J genes are TRBV10-3 and TRBJ1-5, with D maybe TRBD1 (6 bases). CDR3 length equals 12 residues. Germline V gene sequence: CDR1 ENHRY, CDR2 SYGVKD. V was clipped by 11 bases and J by 3 bases, with 11 bases between them. CDR3 region: CAAGQINQPQHF. The CDR3 coding sequence is TGTGCCGCCGGACAGATCAATCAGCCCCAGCATTTT.

Details on this clone: The identical CDR3 is also encoded by other nucleotide sequences in the sample. V and J are TRBV5-1 and TRBJ2-2; D possibly corresponds to TRBD2 (7 bases). This CDR3 has 15 amino acids. Germline CDR1 and CDR2: SGHRS and YFSETQ. The V end was cut by 0 bases, the J end by 2 bases, with 8 bases between. CDR3 residues: CASSLAGGNTGELFF. The CDR3 DNA reads TGCGCCAGCAGCTTGGCGGGGGGCAACACCGGGGAGCTGTTTTTT.

This chain links TRBV5-1 with TRBJ1-4, with TRBD1 matching 12 bases. V lost 3 bases and J lost 6; bases outside the gene matches: 21. CDR1 and CDR2 from the germline V gene are SGHRS and YFSETQ. The CDR3 has 21 amino acids. CDR3: CASSYSSGQGALISFDEKLFF. The CDR3 DNA reads TGCGCCAGCAGCTATTCTTCGGGACAGGGGGCGCTTATTAGTTTTGATGAAAAACTGTTTTTT.

The V call is TRBV7-9, the J call TRBJ1-2, with TRBD1 as a possible D gene (5 bases). From germline, CDR1 is SEHNR and CDR2 FQNEAQ (reference sequence). V dropped 2 bases and J dropped 0 bases, with 7 bases sitting between them. CDR3 length: 14 amino acids. CDR3 nucleotide sequence: TGTGCCAGCAGCTTACTACAGGCTAACTATGGCTACACCTTC. This encodes CASSLLQANYGYTF.

The chain uses TRBV6-5 and TRBJ2-3; D not resolved. The CDR3 consists of 16 residues. Germline V gene data show CDR1 as MNHEY and CDR2 as SVGAGI. The germline V and J ends were trimmed by 2 bases and 0 bases, with 12 bases remaining between them. CDR3 protein: CASSYGPRTSTDTQYF. In DNA form, the CDR3 reads TGTGCCAGCAGTTACGGCCCTAGGACGAGCACAGATACGCAGTATTTT.

CDR3 sequence reads: CSVSDRGNSPLHF. The CDR3 coding sequence is TGCAGCGTTTCGGACAGGGGGAATTCACCCCTCCACTTT. The chain couples TRBV29-1 to TRBJ1-6; TRBD1 aligns across 10 bases. In germline, CDR1 is SQVTM, CDR2 ANQGSEA. CDR3 length: 13 residues. With 5 bases clipped from V and 7 bases from J, the junction kept 2 bases outside the gene matches.

The CDR3 sequence is CAIGPQGRLAGELFF. DNA for the CDR3: TGTGCCATCGGCCCCCAGGGAAGGTTAGCCGGGGAGCTGTTTTTT. The chain links TRBV6-5 to TRBJ2-2; a possible D gene is TRBD1 (5 bases). Germline values: CDR1 MNHEY, CDR2 SVGAGI. CDR3 size: 15 residues. V lost 10 bases and J 6 bases, leaving 21 bases between the germline ends.

The V call is TRBV4-1, the J call TRBJ1-4; D gene uncertain. Germline CDR1 MGHRA, CDR2 YSYEKL. The CDR3 length is 16 residues. Trimming left V 3 bases short and J 8 bases short, with 19 bases between. The CDR3 is CASSQRPPGRQEKLFF. CDR3 coding DNA: TGCGCCAGCAGCCAGAGACCCCCCGGCAGACAAGAAAAACTGTTTTTT.

V and J are TRBV14 and TRBJ1-1; TRBD1 might be the D (5 bases). Per the germline V gene, CDR1 is SGHDN and CDR2 is FVKESK. Between the trimmed V and J ends, which lost 1 base and 4 bases, there was a span of 7 bases. This CDR3 is 13 amino acids long. The CDR3 protein is CASSQGGFTEAFF. In DNA form, the CDR3 reads TGTGCCAGCAGCCAAGGGGGGTTCACTGAAGCTTTCTTT.

V gene TRBV11-2 combines with J gene TRBJ1-1; tentatively, D is TRBD1 (5 bases). The CDR3 covers 14 residues. Trimming shortened V by 4 bases and J by 0 bases, and 9 bases separated the two germline ends. Germline V lookup: CDR1 SGHAT, CDR2 FQNNGV. CDR3 nucleotides: TGTGCCAGCAGCTCCCAGGGTGTGAACACTGAAGCTTTCTTT. It is translated as CASSSQGVNTEAFF.

J is TRBJ2-1 and V is TRBV29-1, with a possible D match to TRBD2 (6 bases). The CDR3 runs 13 residues. V shed 2 bases and J shed 5 bases, with 10 bases lying between them. Germline V gene data show CDR1 as SQVTM and CDR2 as ANQGSEA. The CDR3 bases are TGCAGCGTTGAACTACTAGCCCACAATGAGCAGTTCTTC. This sequence encodes CSVELLAHNEQFF.

This clone was seen just once. The chain has TRBV11-3 and TRBJ2-6; D uncertain. The CDR3 has 14 residues. Trimming left V 4 bases short and J 2 bases short, with 6 bases between. CDR1 is SGHNT and CDR2 is YENEEA in the germline V gene. The CDR3, as DNA: TGTGCCAGCAGCTCCGAGCCTGGGGCCAACGTCCTGACTTTC. Amino acid sequence: CASSSEPGANVLTF.

This chain's CDR3 is CASSHDGASYEQYF. CDR3 bases: TGTGCCAGCAGCCACGACGGGGCCTCCTACGAGCAGTACTTC. V usage is TRBV11-1 and J usage is TRBJ2-7; D tentatively reads TRBD1 or TRBD2 (5 bases each). Trimming took off 5 bases at V and 0 bases at J, with 11 bases between the two ends. The germline V gene encodes CDR1 SGHAT and CDR2 FQDESV (reference sequence). The CDR3 loop spans 14 amino acids.

The gene calls are TRBV19 and TRBJ1-1; D is ambiguous. Germline V gene sequence: CDR1 LNHDA, CDR2 SQIVND (reference sequence). The CDR3 covers 13 residues. V gave up 5 bases and J gave up 1 base, with 8 bases separating them. The CDR3 is CASSSVSNTEAFF. DNA for the CDR3: TGTGCCAGTAGTTCCGTTTCGAACACTGAAGCTTTCTTT.

The chain is built from TRBV2 and TRBJ2-7, with D perhaps TRBD1 or TRBD2 (5 bases each). The CDR3 is 12 amino acids. The V gene lost 7 bases and the J gene lost 2 bases, with 9 bases spanning the gap. Germline V lookup: CDR1 SNHLY, CDR2 FYNNEI. CDR3 amino acids: CASMGETYEQYF. The CDR3 region has the DNA TGTGCCAGCATGGGGGAAACCTACGAGCAGTACTTC.

The J gene is TRBJ1-5, the V gene TRBV30; D not certain. The CDR3 has 12 amino acids. The V end lost 5 bases, the J end lost 4 bases, and 9 bases lay between the germline ends. CDR1 is GTSNPN, CDR2 SVGIG, per germline (reference sequence). CDR3 nucleotide sequence: TGTGCCTGGTCAAGTCCGAATCAGCCCCAGCATTTT. This gives the protein CAWSSPNQPQHF.

V and J are TRBV5-5 and TRBJ2-7, with a tentative D call TRBD2 (5 bases). Germline CDR1 and CDR2: SGHKS and YYEKEE (reference sequence). V lost 2 bases and J lost 4, with 13 bases in between. The CDR3 contains 14 residues. The CDR3 DNA follows: TGTGCCAGCAGCTTTCTCGGGGTCCAATACGAGCAGTACTTC. Translated: CASSFLGVQYEQYF.

The genes are TRBV27 and TRBJ1-6, with 10 bases aligning to TRBD1. This CDR3 is built from 15 residues. The junction had 7 bases not matched to a gene; V was cut back by 4 bases and J by 10 bases. Germline CDR1 reads MNHEY; CDR2 reads SMNVEV (reference sequence). Here the CDR3 DNA reads TGTGCCAGCAGTTGGGCGGGACAGGGGTACTCACCCCTCCACTTT. Its translation is CASSWAGQGYSPLHF.

This chain links TRBV30 with TRBJ2-1; no reliable D call. Trimming shortened V by 3 bases and J by 7 bases, and 22 bases separated the two germline ends. In germline, CDR1 is GTSNPN, CDR2 SVGIG (reference sequence). The CDR3 runs to 16 residues. The CDR3 region is CAWRGWGSGLRNEQFF. The CDR3 DNA follows: TGTGCCTGGAGGGGGTGGGGTAGTGGTCTTCGGAATGAGCAGTTCTTC.

This clone was detected a few times. J is TRBJ2-3 and V is TRBV9; 7 nucleotides line up with TRBD2. Per the germline V gene, CDR1 is SGDLS and CDR2 is YYNGEE. V shed 0 bases and J 3 bases; nucleotides not matched to a gene: 1. The CDR3 sequence is 14 residues long. CDR3 DNA sequence: TGTGCCAGCAGCGTAGTCGGGGGGACAGATACGCAGTATTTT. The encoded protein is CASSVVGGTDTQYF.

CDR3 sequence: CASSKLRADNSPLHF. In DNA form, the CDR3 reads TGTGCCAGCAGTAAACTACGGGCCGATAATTCACCCCTCCACTTT. The rearrangement links TRBV2 to TRBJ1-6; no definite D call. The CDR3 consists of 15 residues. Germline CDR1 SNHLY, CDR2 FYNNEI. Trimming cost V 5 bases and J 5 bases, with 13 bases left between them.